The clone carrying this T cell receptor beta chain occurred a few times. Unmatched junction bases numbered 10, after V lost 6 bases and J lost 10 bases. CDR1 is SQVTM and CDR2 is ANQGSEA in the germline V gene. The CDR3 length is 14 residues. Seattle's cohort entered during active infection and was followed longitudinally. The data stem from a study of blood T cell repertoires in COVID-19. As for the study in general: There were acute and convalescent COVID-19 samples, and they came from the United States, Italy and Spain. Sample material is recorded as cDNA or gDNA derived from T cells, B-cell-depleted T cells, or PBMCs.

Source study methods: Amplification of reference gene primers provided the estimated nucleated cell counts. Using immunoSEQ multiplex PCR, the repertoire was profiled, and TCRdb retains in-frame clones only, with some absent. Clone size and the V and J calls come from that table; the DNA yielded D and trimming. The data hold about 270,000 clones, with around 84% observed a single time. The sequenced sample was peripheral blood. The chain has TRBV29-1 and TRBJ2-4; 12 bases fit TRBD2. The clonotype comes from a human donor with COVID-19, enrolled during active disease. The donor label of this sample is uncertain. The CDR3 is CSVATSGRSSIQYF. The CDR3 DNA is TGCAGCGTGGCGACTAGCGGGAGAAGTTCGATTCAGTACTTC.